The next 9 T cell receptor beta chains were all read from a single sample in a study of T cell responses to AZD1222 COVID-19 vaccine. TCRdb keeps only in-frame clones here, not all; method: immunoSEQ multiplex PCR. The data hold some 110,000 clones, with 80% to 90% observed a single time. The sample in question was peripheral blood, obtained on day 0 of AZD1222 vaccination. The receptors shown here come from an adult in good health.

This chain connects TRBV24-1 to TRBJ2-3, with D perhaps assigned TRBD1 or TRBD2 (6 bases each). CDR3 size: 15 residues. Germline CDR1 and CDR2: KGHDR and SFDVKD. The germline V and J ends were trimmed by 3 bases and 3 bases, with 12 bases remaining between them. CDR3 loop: CATSDPRGPTDTQYF. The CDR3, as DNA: TGTGCCACCAGTGATCCCCGGGGGCCGACAGATACGCAGTATTTT.

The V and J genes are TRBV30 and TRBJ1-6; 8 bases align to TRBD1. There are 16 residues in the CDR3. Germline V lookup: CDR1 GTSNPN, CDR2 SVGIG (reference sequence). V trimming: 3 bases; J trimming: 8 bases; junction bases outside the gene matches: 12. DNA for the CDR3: TGTGCCTGGAGACTCTCTGACAGGGGATTGTATTCACCCCTCCACTTT. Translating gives CAWRLSDRGLYSPLHF.

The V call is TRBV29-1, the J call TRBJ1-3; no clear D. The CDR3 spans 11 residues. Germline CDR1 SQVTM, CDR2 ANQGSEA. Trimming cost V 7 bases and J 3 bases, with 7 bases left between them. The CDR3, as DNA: TGCAGCGGCGAGAGTGGAAACACCATATATTTT. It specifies CSGESGNTIYF.

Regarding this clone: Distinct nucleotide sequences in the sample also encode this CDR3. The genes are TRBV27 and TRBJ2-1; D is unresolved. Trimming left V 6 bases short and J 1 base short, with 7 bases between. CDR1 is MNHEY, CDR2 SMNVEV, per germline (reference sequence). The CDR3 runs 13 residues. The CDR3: CASSRPSYNEQFF. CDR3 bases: TGTGCCAGCAGCCGACCGTCCTACAATGAGCAGTTCTTC.

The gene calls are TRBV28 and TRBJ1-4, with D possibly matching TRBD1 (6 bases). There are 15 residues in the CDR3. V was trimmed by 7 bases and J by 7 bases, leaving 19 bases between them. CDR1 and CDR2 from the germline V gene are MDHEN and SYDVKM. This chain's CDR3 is CASTLMGAGSEKLFF. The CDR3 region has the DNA TGTGCCAGCACCCTCATGGGGGCAGGGAGTGAAAAACTGTTTTTT. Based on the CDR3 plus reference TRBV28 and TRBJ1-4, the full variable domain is DVKVTQSSRYLVKRTGEKVFLECVQDMDHENMFWYRQDPGLGLRLIYFSYDVKMKEKGDIPEGYSVSREKKERFSLILESASTNQTSMYLCASTLMGAGSEKLFFGSGTQLSVL.

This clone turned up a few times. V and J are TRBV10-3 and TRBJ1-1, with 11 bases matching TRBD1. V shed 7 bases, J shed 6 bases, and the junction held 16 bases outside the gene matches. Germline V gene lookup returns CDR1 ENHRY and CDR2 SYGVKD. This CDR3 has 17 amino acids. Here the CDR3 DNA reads TGTGCCATCACCCAGGGGCCCGGACAGGGGGCAGATCCTGAAGCTTTCTTT. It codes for CAITQGPGQGADPEAFF.

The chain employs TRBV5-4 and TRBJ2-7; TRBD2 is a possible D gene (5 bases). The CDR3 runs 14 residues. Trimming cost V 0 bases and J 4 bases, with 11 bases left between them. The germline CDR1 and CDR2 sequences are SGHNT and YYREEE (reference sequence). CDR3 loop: CASSLAELGYEQYF. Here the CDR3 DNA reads TGTGCCAGCAGCTTGGCGGAACTAGGTTACGAGCAGTACTTC.

The CDR3 is CASSFSPGQEGRYF. CDR3 coding DNA: TGCGCCAGCAGCTTTTCCCCGGGACAGGAGGGTCGGTACTTC. The chain joins TRBV5-1 to TRBJ2-7; 8 nucleotides line up with TRBD1. Looked up from germline, CDR1 is SGHRS and CDR2 is YFSETQ. The length of the CDR3 is 14 residues. J gave up 12 bases and V 2 bases, and 13 bases lay outside the gene matches. The full variable domain, rest sourced from reference TRBV5-1 and TRBJ2-7, is KAGVTQTPRYLIKTRGQQVTLSCSPISGHRSVSWYQQTPGQGLQFLFEYFSETQRNKGNFPGRFSGRQFSNSRSEMNVSTLELGDSALYLCASSFSPGQEGRYFGPGTRLTVT.

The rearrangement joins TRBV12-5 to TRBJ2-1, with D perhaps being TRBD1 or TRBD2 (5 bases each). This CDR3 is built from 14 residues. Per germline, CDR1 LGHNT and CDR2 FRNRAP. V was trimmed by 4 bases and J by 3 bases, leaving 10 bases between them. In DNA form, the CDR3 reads TGTGCTAGTGGTTCTGGGACCCACTACAATGAGCAGTTCTTC. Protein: CASGSGTHYNEQFF. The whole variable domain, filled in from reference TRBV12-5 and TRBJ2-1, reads DARVTQTPRHKVTEMGQEVTMRCQPILGHNTVFWYRQTMMQGLELLAYFRNRAPLDDSGMPKDRFSAEMPDATLATLKIQPSEPRDSAVYFCASGSGTHYNEQFFGPGTRLTVL.